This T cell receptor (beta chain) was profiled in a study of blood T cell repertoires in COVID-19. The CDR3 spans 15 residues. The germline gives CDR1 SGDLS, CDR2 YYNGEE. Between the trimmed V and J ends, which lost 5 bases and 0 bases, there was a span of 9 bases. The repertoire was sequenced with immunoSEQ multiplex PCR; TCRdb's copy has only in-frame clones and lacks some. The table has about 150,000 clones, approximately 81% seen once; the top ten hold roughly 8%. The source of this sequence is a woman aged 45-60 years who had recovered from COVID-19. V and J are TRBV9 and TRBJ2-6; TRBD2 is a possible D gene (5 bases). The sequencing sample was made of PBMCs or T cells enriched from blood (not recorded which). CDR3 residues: CASSGRGSGANVLTF. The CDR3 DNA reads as TGTGCCAGCAGTGGACGGGGCTCTGGGGCCAACGTCCTGACTTTC.